This T cell receptor beta chain was identified during a study of shared clonotypes between healthy human individuals. Using 200 ng DNA, some 30,000 T cell genomes, the sorted-subset replicate PCRs were run. Libraries were prepared by immunoSEQ multiplex PCR; TCRdb keeps only in-frame clonotypes and omits some of them. The table shows roughly 810,000 clones, with roughly 96% occurring only once. Naive CD8 populations comprised CD45RO-negative cells positively selected for CCR7, excluding terminally differentiated effector memory CD45RA+ cells. Donors were Caucasian adults residing in Nashville, Tennessee, USA. Sequencing was done on a sample of naive CD8+ T cells sorted from blood. This TCR came from a man under 40 in good health.

CDR3 in DNA: TGTGCCAGCAGTGAAGCCCAGGGGACATACAATGAGCAGTTCTTC. Translation: CASSEAQGTYNEQFF. The J gene is TRBJ2-1, the V gene TRBV6-1; D perhaps matches TRBD1 (6 bases). V dropped 0 bases and J dropped 4 bases, with 10 bases sitting between them. This CDR3 is 15 amino acids long. The germline gives CDR1 MNHNS, CDR2 SASEGT.